The 24 T cell receptor beta chains below come from one sample, sequenced in a study of regulatory T cells in long-lasting Graves disease. Through Arm-PCR of CDR3 regions and iRepertoire HTBI primers, TCR beta libraries were built. TCRdb re-called the multiplex PCR reads with MiXCR, one entry per CDR3 protein. Among some 430,000 distinct CDR3 sequences listed, around a fifth were seen once. Described time point: persistent/refractory GD, antithyroid drugs over 5 years with positive TRAb. Generation of the TCR library employed RNA extracted from PBMCs. Sample: peripheral blood mononuclear cells (PBMCs), taken when the disease was refractory, from a patient treated with antithyroid drugs. These TCRs come from a female donor with Graves disease.

This clonotype has more than one count but fewer than ten. The chain employs TRBV5-6 and TRBJ2-5; D possibly matches TRBD1 or TRBD2 (6 bases each). The CDR3 loop spans 16 amino acids. V lost 3 bases, J lost 1 base, and 16 bases lay in between. The germline V gene encodes CDR1 SGHDT and CDR2 YYEEEE. CDR3 nucleotides: TGTGCCAGCAGCTATCGCCTTTGGGGGGCCCAAGAGACCCAGTACTTC. Translation gives CASSYRLWGAQETQYF. The full variable domain, in which reference TRBV5-6 and TRBJ2-5 provide the parts outside the CDR3, is DAGVTQSPTHLIKTRGQQVTLRCSPKSGHDTVSWYQQALGQGPQFIFQYYEEEERQRGNFPDRFSGHQFPNYSSELNVNALLLGDSALYLCASSYRLWGAQETQYFGPGTRLLVL.

A word on this clonotype: Only one base separates this from a far larger clonotype, so it likely reflects a read error. V gene TRBV7-2 combines with J gene TRBJ1-2; perhaps TRBD1 as D (6 bases). The V end was cut by 5 bases, the J end by 7 bases, with 14 bases between. This CDR3 comprises 13 residues. CDR1 is SGHTA, CDR2 FQGNSA, per germline. The CDR3 sequence: CASSPTGLCGYTF. The CDR3 bases are TGTGCCAGCAGCCCGACAGGACTTTGTGGCTACACCTTC.

Many counts were recorded for this clonotype. This sequence joins TRBV6-1 and TRBJ1-6, with 9 bases matching TRBD1. V lost 6 bases, J lost 10 bases, and 7 bases stayed unmatched. The CDR3 length is 14 residues. In germline, CDR1 is MNHNS, CDR2 SASEGT. For the CDR3, the DNA is TGTGCCAGCAGCATGGGACAGGGAGGATCACCCCTCCACTTT. This gives the protein CASSMGQGGSPLHF.

J is TRBJ2-3 and V is TRBV10-3; 12 bases line up with TRBD2. Trimming removed 2 bases from V and 1 base from J; junction bases left unmatched: 13. The germline gives CDR1 ENHRY, CDR2 SYGVKD. The CDR3 is 20 residues long. The CDR3 bases are TGTGCCATCAGTGAGAAGGCTAGCGGGGGGGGGACCGTCGGCACAGATACGCAGTATTTT. Translated, it gives CAISEKASGGGTVGTDTQYF.

This clonotype was detected many times. The chain is built from TRBV28 and TRBJ2-7; D gene ambiguous. The CDR3 totals 14 residues. Trimming removed 4 bases from V and 1 base from J, with 11 bases in between. The germline V gene encodes CDR1 MDHEN and CDR2 SYDVKM. In DNA form, the CDR3 reads TGTGCCAGCAGTTGGGGTACGCCTTCCTACGAGCAGTACTTC. This codes for CASSWGTPSYEQYF.

The V and J genes are TRBV27 and TRBJ1-1; D may be TRBD1 (5 bases). Germline V lookup: CDR1 MNHEY, CDR2 SMNVEV (reference sequence). Trimming took off 5 bases at V and 4 bases at J, with 17 bases between the two ends. CDR3 length equals 15 residues. CDR3 loop: CASSPLGRAATEAFF. CDR3 bases: TGTGCCAGCAGTCCTCTGGGCAGGGCGGCCACTGAAGCTTTCTTT.

In the case of this clonotype: A much larger clone differs from this one at a single base, so this may be a read error. The rearrangement links TRBV28 to TRBJ1-6; D is perhaps TRBD1 (5 bases). Trimming pared 4 bases from V and 9 bases from J, leaving 19 bases between. Germline loops: CDR1 MDHEN, CDR2 SYDVKM. This CDR3 contains 16 residues. CDR3 bases: TGTGCCAGCAGTTCTCCGTTGGCAGGGTCAGGTTCACCCCTCCACTTT. The encoded protein is CASSSPLAGSGSPLHF.

This clonotype appeared a few times. The chain joins TRBV24-1 to TRBJ2-7, with D perhaps matching TRBD1 (6 bases). The CDR3 is 13 amino acids. V shed 5 bases and J shed 5 bases, with 12 bases lying between them. The germline gives CDR1 KGHDR, CDR2 SFDVKD. CDR3 sequence: CATSGQGTHEQYF. DNA of the CDR3: TGTGCCACCAGTGGTCAGGGGACCCACGAGCAGTACTTC.

The chain uses TRBV6-1 and TRBJ2-2; 7 bases align to TRBD2. CDR1 is MNHNS, CDR2 SASEGT, per germline. The CDR3 consists of 14 residues. Germline trimming cut 8 bases from V and 6 bases from J; bases unmatched to any gene: 9. The CDR3 nucleotides are TGTGCCAGCCGACCGGCGGGGGTGGCCGGGGAGCTGTTTTTT. Translated, it gives CASRPAGVAGELFF.

At least ten counts were recorded for this clonotype. This chain links TRBV13 with TRBJ1-2, with 7 bases fitting TRBD1. The junction had 14 bases not matched to a gene; V was cut back by 5 bases and J by 2 bases. This CDR3 contains 17 residues. The germline V gene encodes CDR1 PRHDT and CDR2 FYEKMQ (reference sequence). The CDR3 reads CASSPLLQGDRNYGYTF. The CDR3 bases are TGTGCCAGCAGCCCTTTACTCCAAGGGGACAGAAACTATGGCTACACCTTC.

The genes are TRBV20-1 and TRBJ2-7; 9 bases line up with TRBD1. Germline V gene lookup returns CDR1 DFQATT and CDR2 SNEGSKA (reference sequence). The ends lost 3 bases at V and 5 bases at J; junction bases unmatched: 5. This CDR3 contains 13 residues. The CDR3 loop reads CSASGTGRNEQYF. The DNA for the CDR3 is TGCAGTGCTAGTGGGACAGGGAGGAACGAGCAGTACTTC.

This clonotype was seen many times. The chain links TRBV6-5 to TRBJ1-2; D remains unclear. The CDR3 contains 15 residues. V was pared by 0 bases and J by 1 base, with 9 bases between. Germline loops: CDR1 MNHEY, CDR2 SVGAGI. The CDR3 DNA reads TGTGCCAGCAGTTACTCGGCAGGTAGTAACTATGGCTACACCTTC. Amino acid sequence: CASSYSAGSNYGYTF.

V gene TRBV7-2 combines with J gene TRBJ2-2; D could derive from TRBD1 or TRBD2 (5 bases each). Deletions cut 5 bases from V and 4 bases from J, with 14 bases between. In germline, CDR1 is SGHTA, CDR2 FQGNSA. This CDR3 is built from 15 residues. In DNA form, the CDR3 reads TGTGCCAGCAGCGTCCGGGACCCCAGCACCGGGGAGCTGTTTTTT. Its protein product is CASSVRDPSTGELFF.

This chain connects TRBV12-5 to TRBJ1-5; D is possibly TRBD1 (5 bases). Per germline, CDR1 LGHNT and CDR2 FRNRAP. The germline V and J ends were trimmed by 7 bases and 6 bases, with 16 bases remaining between them. The CDR3 is 14 amino acids. The DNA of the CDR3 is TGTGCTAGTGCCCCGGGGGGGAGCGGTCAGCCCCAGCATTTT. Translation gives CASAPGGSGQPQHF. The full variable domain, completed using reference TRBV12-5 and TRBJ1-5, is DARVTQTPRHKVTEMGQEVTMRCQPILGHNTVFWYRQTMMQGLELLAYFRNRAPLDDSGMPKDRFSAEMPDATLATLKIQPSEPRDSAVYFCASAPGGSGQPQHFGDGTRLSIL.

This chain uses TRBV30 with TRBJ2-4; 8 bases fit TRBD1. There are 16 residues in the CDR3. The V gene's germline CDR1 is GTSNPN and CDR2 SVGIG (reference sequence). The V segment lost 3 bases and the J segment 2 bases; nucleotides outside the gene matches: 9. The CDR3: CAWSRTGPATKNIQYF. The CDR3 nucleotides are TGTGCCTGGAGCCGGACAGGGCCCGCCACCAAAAACATTCAGTACTTC.

This clonotype was found many times. V and J are TRBV2 and TRBJ1-1; possible D gene TRBD1, 6 bases. Per germline, CDR1 SNHLY and CDR2 FYNNEI. The V gene lost 6 bases and the J gene lost 1 base, with 9 bases spanning the gap. The CDR3 spans 13 residues. CDR3 protein: CASSRDTNTEAFF. The CDR3, as DNA: TGTGCCAGCAGCCGGGACACGAACACTGAAGCTTTCTTT.

Details on this clonotype: It is likely a read error: a sequence one base away is far more abundant. The V gene is TRBV12-3 or TRBV12-4, the J gene TRBJ2-7; D uncertain. V was pared by 5 bases and J by 1 base, with 6 bases between. CDR3 length: 12 amino acids. DNA of the CDR3: TGTGCCAGCAGTGAGATGTCCTACGAGCAGTACTTC. Protein: CASSEMSYEQYF.

This clonotype showed up many times. This chain links TRBV6-1 with TRBJ1-6; a weak D match, TRBD1 (6 bases). The CDR3 has 16 amino acids. V was cut by 9 bases and J by 7 bases, with 22 bases left in between. CDR1 and CDR2 from the germline V gene are MNHNS and SASEGT. The CDR3 here is CASLPAGAVPNSPLHF. In DNA form, the CDR3 reads TGTGCCAGTCTACCCGCGGGGGCAGTTCCGAATTCACCCCTCCACTTT.

Many counts were recorded for this clonotype. The V gene is TRBV28, the J gene TRBJ2-5; 14 positions match TRBD2. J lost 4 bases, V lost 2 bases, and 6 bases had no gene match. The CDR3 covers 17 residues. The germline V gene has CDR1 MDHEN and CDR2 SYDVKM. The CDR3 loop is CASSLSGTSGSLETQYF. The DNA of the CDR3 is TGTGCCAGCAGTTTAAGTGGGACTAGCGGGAGTTTAGAGACCCAGTACTTC. Full variable domain (outside the CDR3, taken from reference TRBV28 and TRBJ2-5): DVKVTQSSRYLVKRTGEKVFLECVQDMDHENMFWYRQDPGLGLRLIYFSYDVKMKEKGDIPEGYSVSREKKERFSLILESASTNQTSMYLCASSLSGTSGSLETQYFGPGTRLLVL.

This clonotype has a handful of counts. CDR3 amino acids: CASSLDPNSPLHF. The CDR3 coding sequence is TGTGCCAGCAGCTTAGATCCGAATTCACCCCTCCACTTT. This sequence joins TRBV13 and TRBJ1-6, with D uncertain. Germline loops: CDR1 PRHDT, CDR2 FYEKMQ (reference sequence). The CDR3 runs 13 residues. V was cut by 1 base and J by 7 bases, with 5 bases left in between.

This clonotype appeared many times. The J gene is TRBJ2-5, the V gene TRBV2; D gene unclear. The CDR3 loop spans 13 amino acids. Germline V lookup: CDR1 SNHLY, CDR2 FYNNEI. V was shortened by 7 bases and J by 3 bases, with 12 bases between the two germline ends. The CDR3 sequence: CASNVYEEETQYF. The CDR3 DNA is TGTGCCAGCAACGTCTACGAGGAAGAGACCCAGTACTTC.

There are many counts of this clonotype. The chain recombines TRBV19 with TRBJ2-5, with 7 bases matching TRBD1. Unmatched junction bases numbered 4, after V lost 5 bases and J lost 4 bases. CDR1 is LNHDA and CDR2 is SQIVND in the germline V gene (reference sequence). The CDR3 runs 13 residues. Here the CDR3 DNA reads TGTGCCAGTAGTGGGACAGTTGGAGAGACCCAGTACTTC. It yields the protein CASSGTVGETQYF.

This clonotype was observed many times. A much larger clone differs by one base, so this may be a read error. The chain employs TRBV7-9 and TRBJ2-2; D might be TRBD1 or TRBD2, each matching 5 bases. V was pared by 6 bases and J by 0 bases, with 11 bases between. CDR1 is SEHNR, CDR2 FQNEAQ, per germline (reference sequence). CDR3 size: 15 residues. CDR3 DNA: TGTGCCAGCAGGCCCGGGACGGCGAACACCGGGGAGCTGTTTTTT. Its protein product is CASRPGTANTGELFF.

This clonotype was detected ten times or more. J is TRBJ1-1 and V is TRBV7-2; D is undetermined. V lost 2 bases, J lost 1 base, and 8 bases lay in between. Germline lookup yields CDR1 SGHTA and CDR2 FQGNSA. The CDR3 runs 14 residues. CDR3 region: CASSLTAGNTEAFF. DNA for the CDR3: TGTGCCAGCAGCTTAACGGCCGGGAACACTGAAGCTTTCTTT.